One and the same sample provided the 16 T cell receptor beta chains below, sequenced in a study of read filtering for tumor transcriptome and immune sequencing. This library used around 400 ng RNA and molecular barcoded adaptors spanning alpha/delta and beta/gamma chains. TCRdb reprocessed the reads via MiXCR and lists one record per CDR3 protein. The sample records 100,000 to 150,000 distinct CDR3 sequences, about an eighth being singletons. The sample was a population of CD138-negative cells sorted from bone marrow. These receptors were obtained from a donor aged 40 or over with multiple myeloma.

As for this clonotype: A much bigger clone sits one base away, suggesting this may be a read error. The rearrangement links TRBV29-1 to TRBJ2-5, with 8 bases aligning to TRBD2. The CDR3 has 13 residues. Germline CDR1 and CDR2: SQVTM and ANQGSEA. The V and J ends lost 7 bases and 4 bases, in that order; junction bases with no gene match: 8. CDR3 coding DNA: TGCAGCGCCCCTAAAGCGGGAGTAGAGACCCAGTACTTC. Protein: CSAPKAGVETQYF.

This clonotype was counted many times. This chain joins TRBV20-1 and TRBJ2-3; D might be TRBD1 (6 bases). Germline lookup yields CDR1 DFQATT and CDR2 SNEGSKA (reference sequence). Trimming cost V 2 bases and J 5 bases, with 11 bases left between them. CDR3 length: 13 residues. The CDR3, as DNA: TGCAGTGCTAGAAGCCAGGGGATAGATACGCAGTATTTT. It codes for CSARSQGIDTQYF.

The sample holds many counts of this clonotype. The V call is TRBV10-3, the J call TRBJ2-7; either TRBD1 or TRBD2 may supply D (5 bases each). Trimming removed 10 bases from V and 7 bases from J, with 20 bases in between. This CDR3 spans 13 amino acids. CDR1 and CDR2 from the germline V gene are ENHRY and SYGVKD. The CDR3 bases are TGTGCCACGTCCGGGACGGGTGATAATGAGCAGTACTTC. Its translation: CATSGTGDNEQYF.

This clonotype came up a few times. The V gene is TRBV24-1, the J gene TRBJ2-2, with TRBD1 matching 8 bases. The V and J ends lost 1 base and 5 bases, in that order; junction bases with no gene match: 2. This CDR3 is built from 15 residues. The V gene's germline CDR1 is KGHDR and CDR2 SFDVKD. The CDR3, as DNA: TGTGCCACCAGTGATTTTACAGGGGGAACCGGGGAGCTGTTTTTT. Translating gives CATSDFTGGTGELFF.

With respect to this clonotype: A clone one base away is much larger, so this may be a read error. The chain has TRBV3-1 and TRBJ2-3; D gene ambiguous. This CDR3 comprises 18 residues. Looked up from germline, CDR1 is LGHDT and CDR2 is YNNKEL (reference sequence). Trimming took 1 base from V and 4 from J, leaving 21 bases between them. CDR3: CASSQGMDRPPASDTQYF. The DNA for the CDR3 is TGTGCCAGCAGCCAAGGAATGGATCGGCCACCAGCTTCAGATACGCAGTATTTT.

The V and J genes are TRBV3-1 and TRBJ1-3; 7 nucleotides line up with TRBD1. Germline values: CDR1 LGHDT, CDR2 YNNKEL (reference sequence). J was trimmed by 4 bases and V by 1 base; bases with no gene match: 7. The CDR3 is 16 amino acids. The CDR3 reads CASSQGYRGRGNTIYF. CDR3 nucleotides: TGTGCCAGCAGCCAAGGCTACAGGGGCCGGGGAAACACCATATATTTT.

This clonotype was counted at least ten times. The chain links TRBV19 to TRBJ2-1; D is ambiguous. V was cut by 0 bases and J by 8 bases, with 5 bases left in between. The CDR3 contains 12 residues. Germline CDR1 is LNHDA and CDR2 is SQIVND (reference sequence). CDR3 loop: CASSIDGDEQFF. The CDR3 bases are TGTGCCAGTAGTATAGATGGGGATGAGCAGTTCTTC.

This chain connects TRBV28 to TRBJ2-7; 10 bases are shared with TRBD2. The V gene's germline CDR1 is MDHEN and CDR2 SYDVKM. With V trimmed by 5 bases and J by 2 bases, 6 bases remained unmatched. The CDR3 is 15 amino acids. CDR3 protein: CASSPLAGGPYEQYF. CDR3 DNA sequence: TGTGCCAGCAGTCCTTTAGCGGGAGGCCCCTACGAGCAGTACTTC.

This clonotype showed up many times. CDR3 loop: CSARKDHSGKAFF. The CDR3, as DNA: TGCAGTGCTAGAAAAGACCACAGCGGGAAAGCTTTCTTT. The chain combines TRBV20-1 with TRBJ1-1; D uncertain. Trimming took off 2 bases at V and 9 bases at J, with 16 bases between the two ends. The CDR3 runs 13 residues. Germline V lookup: CDR1 DFQATT, CDR2 SNEGSKA (reference sequence).

This clonotype was seen at least ten times. The V and J genes are TRBV5-1 and TRBJ2-3; 11 bases match TRBD2. There are 15 residues in the CDR3. J was trimmed by 5 bases and V by 4 bases; bases with no gene match: 6. CDR1 and CDR2 (germline): SGHRS, YFSETQ. The CDR3, as DNA: TGCGCCAGCAGCCTTAGCGGGGGGGCCGGAGATACGCAGTATTTT. Translating it yields CASSLSGGAGDTQYF.

This clonotype was detected ten times or more. The gene calls are TRBV5-1 and TRBJ2-3, with TRBD1 matching 8 bases. Germline V CDR1 and CDR2: SGHRS, YFSETQ. The J segment lost 2 bases and the V segment lost 4 bases, leaving 6 bases of the junction unmatched. The CDR3 consists of 15 residues. The CDR3 loop reads CASSLDRAFTDTQYF. The CDR3 region has the DNA TGCGCCAGCAGCCTGGACAGGGCTTTCACAGATACGCAGTATTTT.

As for this clonotype: A single base separates this from a much larger clone, so it may be a read error. The CDR3 is CVSRVGRSSYNEQFF. The CDR3 DNA follows: TGTGTCAGCAGGGTGGGGAGAAGCTCCTACAATGAGCAGTTCTTC. The V gene is TRBV2, the J gene TRBJ2-1; D is perhaps TRBD1 or TRBD2 (5 bases each). The CDR3 is 15 residues long. The germline CDR1 and CDR2 sequences are SNHLY and FYNNEI.

Ten or more counts support this clonotype. This chain links TRBV6-5 with TRBJ2-1; the match to TRBD2 covers 7 bases. V lost 4 bases and J lost 7; bases outside the gene matches: 10. The CDR3 covers 15 residues. The germline gives CDR1 MNHEY, CDR2 SVGAGI. CDR3 sequence: CASSWAGRAGNEQFF. CDR3 sequence (DNA): TGTGCCAGCAGTTGGGCGGGTAGAGCGGGGAATGAGCAGTTCTTC.

As to this clonotype: One base away lies a much larger clone, so this may be a sequencing read error. The missing conserved phenylalanine or tryptophan at the end of this CDR3 makes a read error likely. The chain employs TRBV25-1 and TRBJ2-5, with 10 bases that match TRBD1. This CDR3 has 16 residues. The germline CDR1 and CDR2 sequences are MGHDK and SYGVNS. V was pared by 1 base and J by 0 bases, with 2 bases of the junction left unmatched. CDR3 residues: CASSEWGQGYQETQYL. Here the CDR3 DNA reads TGTGCCAGCAGTGAATGGGGACAGGGGTACCAAGAGACCCAGTACTTA.

The V gene is TRBV7-2, the J gene TRBJ2-1; D gene ambiguous. CDR1 and CDR2 (germline): SGHTA, FQGNSA. The CDR3 is 15 residues long. V was trimmed by 7 bases and J by 4 bases, leaving 17 bases between them. CDR3 protein: CASTAWAARYNEQFF. The DNA for the CDR3 is TGTGCCAGCACCGCGTGGGCAGCCCGTTACAATGAGCAGTTCTTC.

The chain employs TRBV20-1 and TRBJ1-2, with D unresolved. CDR3 length: 13 residues. CDR1 is DFQATT, CDR2 SNEGSKA, per germline (reference sequence). The ends were cut back, 1 base at V and 2 bases at J, with 8 bases in the middle. The CDR3: CSARAPGNYGYTF. The CDR3, as DNA: TGCAGTGCTAGAGCTCCCGGAAACTATGGCTACACCTTC.